The 21 T cell receptor beta chains presented below share a single source sample, sequenced in a study of T cells in Graves' hyperthyroidism and ophthalmopathy. Amplification targeted TCR beta CDR3 regions from RNA transcripts. In the first-round RT-PCR of the TCR CDR3, the HTBI primer set was used. TCRdb re-analysed the multiplex PCR reads in MiXCR, keeping a single row per CDR3 protein. The top ten hold approximately 20% of the sample, which has under 700,000 distinct CDR3 sequences, 15% to 20% seen once. The material sequenced was blood. These receptor sequences come from a woman between 18 and 29 years old with Graves' hyperthyroidism.

This clonotype has more than one count but fewer than ten. The chain combines TRBV5-8 with TRBJ2-7; TRBD1 might be the D (6 bases). V lost 0 bases to trimming and J lost 2 bases, with 15 bases between them. The CDR3 consists of 16 residues. Germline V gene data show CDR1 as SGHTS and CDR2 as YDEGEE. The CDR3 spells CASSLGGQGLAYEQYF. The DNA of the CDR3 is TGTGCCAGCAGCTTGGGGGGGCAGGGGCTGGCCTACGAGCAGTACTTC.

V usage is TRBV12-5 and J usage is TRBJ2-3; 10 bases map to TRBD1. Germline CDR1 reads LGHNT; CDR2 reads FRNRAP. With V trimmed by 7 bases and J by 4 bases, 17 bases remained unmatched. This CDR3 is 18 amino acids long. The CDR3 coding sequence is TGTGCTAGTGTGACAGGGGGCGTATTTTTGGGGAGGCCAGATACGCAGTATTTT. Amino acids: CASVTGGVFLGRPDTQYF. Based on the CDR3 plus reference TRBV12-5 and TRBJ2-3, the full variable domain is DARVTQTPRHKVTEMGQEVTMRCQPILGHNTVFWYRQTMMQGLELLAYFRNRAPLDDSGMPKDRFSAEMPDATLATLKIQPSEPRDSAVYFCASVTGGVFLGRPDTQYFGPGTRLTVL.

V and J are TRBV20-1 and TRBJ2-1; D may be TRBD2 (6 bases). The V gene lost 4 bases and the J gene lost 12 bases, with 16 bases spanning the gap. This CDR3 comprises 12 residues. Germline lookup yields CDR1 DFQATT and CDR2 SNEGSKA (reference sequence). The CDR3 region is CSANQGGWVQFF. The CDR3 DNA reads TGCAGTGCTAACCAAGGAGGGTGGGTGCAGTTCTTC.

In this sample, this clonotype turned up a few times. The J gene is TRBJ2-1, the V gene TRBV6-1; 12 bases agree with TRBD2. Trimming took 6 bases from V and 12 from J; bases not matched to a gene: 9. CDR1 and CDR2 (germline): MNHNS, SASEGT. CDR3 length equals 14 residues. CDR3 protein: CASRTSGSGLAQFF. The CDR3 DNA follows: TGTGCCAGCAGGACTAGCGGGAGTGGATTGGCGCAGTTCTTC.

The sample holds a few counts of this clonotype. V usage is TRBV6-1 and J usage is TRBJ1-2; perhaps TRBD1 as D (5 bases). Between the trimmed V and J ends, which lost 6 bases and 4 bases, there was a span of 12 bases. Germline assignment: CDR1 MNHNS and CDR2 SASEGT. The CDR3 runs 13 residues. The chain's CDR3 is CASSRETGYGYTF. The CDR3 DNA reads as TGTGCCAGCAGCAGGGAGACGGGCTATGGCTACACCTTC.

The genes are TRBV10-1 and TRBJ1-1, with no clear D. Germline-derived CDR1 and CDR2 are WNHNN and SYGVQD (reference sequence). The CDR3 is made up of 13 amino acids. The ends were cut back, 7 bases at V and 1 base at J, with 10 bases in the middle. For the CDR3, the DNA is TGCGCCAGCACAAGGAACCCGAACACTGAAGCTTTCTTT. Amino acids: CASTRNPNTEAFF.

This clonotype was found many times. V usage is TRBV20-1 and J usage is TRBJ2-7; a possible D gene is TRBD2 (5 bases). The CDR3 spans 13 residues. CDR1 and CDR2 (germline): DFQATT, SNEGSKA (reference sequence). The V gene lost 3 bases and the J gene lost 6 bases, with 15 bases spanning the gap. The CDR3 loop is CSARFLAGGEQYF. The CDR3 nucleotides read TGCAGTGCTAGGTTTCTAGCTGGAGGCGAGCAGTACTTC.

This clonotype was seen at least ten times. The rearrangement links TRBV11-2 to TRBJ1-2; possibly TRBD1 for D (6 bases). Germline lookup yields CDR1 SGHAT and CDR2 FQNNGV. The CDR3 is 14 residues long. V was shortened by 6 bases and J by 4 bases, with 15 bases between the two germline ends. CDR3 nucleotides: TGTGCCAGCAGGGGAACAGGGTTGCGCTATGGCTACACCTTC. Protein product: CASRGTGLRYGYTF.

There are many counts of this clonotype. J is TRBJ2-1 and V is TRBV11-2; TRBD1 matches 7 bases. This CDR3 is built from 15 residues. The V segment lost 5 bases and the J segment 9 bases; nucleotides outside the gene matches: 13. Germline CDR1 reads SGHAT; CDR2 reads FQNNGV. This CDR3 is CASSTSTGLWGEQFF. The CDR3 DNA reads TGTGCCAGCAGCACATCGACAGGGCTTTGGGGTGAGCAGTTCTTC.

In this sample, this clonotype turned up a few times. V gene TRBV5-6 combines with J gene TRBJ1-5, with a tentative D call TRBD1 (6 bases). This CDR3 has 16 residues. Trimming pared 4 bases from V and 0 bases from J, leaving 14 bases between. The germline gives CDR1 SGHDT, CDR2 YYEEEE. CDR3 nucleotides: TGTGCCAGCAGCCTCGACGGACAGTATAGCAATCAGCCCCAGCATTTT. Amino acids: CASSLDGQYSNQPQHF.

This CDR3 is CASSQFPRGTEQFF. CDR3 in DNA: TGCGCCAGCAGCCAATTCCCCCGGGGGACTGAGCAGTTCTTC. The rearrangement joins TRBV4-3 to TRBJ2-1, with D possibly TRBD2 on 6 matching bases. The CDR3 covers 14 residues. Trimming took off 2 bases at V and 9 bases at J, with 14 bases between the two ends. CDR1 is LGHNA, CDR2 YSLEER, per germline.

This clonotype was counted at least ten times. The gene calls are TRBV7-2 and TRBJ2-2, with D unresolved. This CDR3 has 12 residues. Germline assignment: CDR1 SGHTA and CDR2 FQGNSA. V was shortened by 5 bases and J by 3 bases, with 4 bases between the two germline ends. The CDR3 DNA sequence: TGTGCCAGCAGCCAATACACCGGGGAGCTGTTTTTT. Protein sequence: CASSQYTGELFF.

This clonotype was recorded many times. The V call is TRBV12-3 or TRBV12-4, the J call TRBJ2-2, with 10 nucleotides matching TRBD2. Germline trimming cut 5 bases from V and 4 bases from J; bases unmatched to any gene: 7. CDR3 length: 16 amino acids. In nucleotides, the CDR3 is TGTGCCAGCAGTGGACTAGCGGATGGGGGCACCGGGGAGCTGTTTTTT. Its translation is CASSGLADGGTGELFF.

This clonotype has a handful of counts. The chain employs TRBV7-9 and TRBJ2-7; D perhaps matches TRBD2 (5 bases). Germline V gene sequence: CDR1 SEHNR, CDR2 FQNEAQ (reference sequence). V was shortened by 1 base and J by 7 bases, with 11 bases between the two germline ends. There are 13 residues in the CDR3. CDR3 coding DNA: TGTGCCAGCAGCTTAGGAGGGAGAGAGGAGCAGTACTTC. Translated, it gives CASSLGGREEQYF.

A remark on this clonotype: A much larger clone lies a single base off, so this may be a read error. The chain uses TRBV5-1 and TRBJ2-1; D may be TRBD2 (6 bases). Germline CDR1 SGHRS, CDR2 YFSETQ. CDR3 length: 14 residues. CDR3 sequence reads: CASSPAGSYSEQFF. CDR3 DNA sequence: TGCGCCAGCAGCCCAGCGGGCTCCTACAGTGAGCAGTTCTTC.

There are many counts of this clonotype. This CDR3 is CASSTTGTVNTEAFF. The CDR3 DNA follows: TGTGCCAGCAGCACCACCGGGACAGTAAACACTGAAGCTTTCTTT. The rearrangement joins TRBV27 to TRBJ1-1, with TRBD1 matching over 7 bases. The ends lost 6 bases at V and 2 bases at J; junction bases unmatched: 9. CDR1 and CDR2 (germline): MNHEY, SMNVEV (reference sequence). The CDR3 contains 15 residues.

A few counts support this clonotype. The chain is built from TRBV29-1 and TRBJ1-2, with D possibly matching TRBD1 (5 bases). Trimming took 0 bases from V and 7 from J, leaving 15 bases between them. The CDR3 has 14 residues. Germline V gene lookup returns CDR1 SQVTM and CDR2 ANQGSEA. The CDR3 loop is CSVEDPLRGRGYTF. The CDR3 region has the DNA TGCAGCGTTGAAGATCCTTTAAGGGGCCGTGGCTACACCTTC. The whole variable domain, filled in from reference TRBV29-1 and TRBJ1-2, reads SAVISQKPSRDICQRGTSLTIQCQVDSQVTMMFWYRQQPGQSLTLIATANQGSEATYESGFVIDKFPISRPNLTFSTLTVSNMSPEDSSIYLCSVEDPLRGRGYTFGSGTRLTVV.

This chain uses TRBV7-2 with TRBJ1-5; 10 bases agree with TRBD1. CDR3 length: 15 amino acids. The V and J ends lost 6 bases and 5 bases, in that order; junction bases with no gene match: 7. From germline, CDR1 is SGHTA and CDR2 FQGNSA. The CDR3 region is CASSTTGGTYQPQHF. The CDR3 DNA reads as TGTGCCAGCAGTACGACAGGGGGCACTTATCAGCCCCAGCATTTT.

This clonotype was observed many times. The chain is built from TRBV2 and TRBJ1-1; no reliable D call. Trimming removed 1 base from V and 10 bases from J, with 4 bases in between. The CDR3 totals 10 residues. Germline V gene sequence: CDR1 SNHLY, CDR2 FYNNEI. The CDR3 protein is CASSEVLAFF. DNA for the CDR3: TGTGCCAGCAGTGAAGTATTAGCTTTCTTT.

This clonotype occurred a few times. The gene calls are TRBV2 and TRBJ2-7; no clear D. From germline, CDR1 is SNHLY and CDR2 FYNNEI. The CDR3 sequence is 14 residues long. V shed 2 bases and J shed 3 bases, with 11 bases lying between them. CDR3 loop: CASSELNAFYEQYF. The CDR3 DNA sequence: TGTGCCAGCAGTGAATTGAACGCGTTCTACGAGCAGTACTTC.

This clonotype was detected ten times or more. The chain combines TRBV28 with TRBJ2-5, with TRBD2 identical over 14 bases. The CDR3 runs 16 residues. After removal of 5 bases from V and 5 bases from J, the junction contained 7 bases not matched to a gene. From germline, CDR1 is MDHEN and CDR2 SYDVKM. The CDR3 region is CASSPTSGRARETQYF. CDR3 bases: TGTGCCAGCAGTCCGACTAGCGGGAGGGCTAGGGAGACCCAGTACTTC.